These 11 T cell receptor beta chains were all obtained from the same sample, sequenced in a study of human T cells and chemical hapten exposure. TCRdb redid the calling of the RACE reads with MiXCR, one entry per CDR3 protein. Here the sample spans over 70,000 distinct CDR3 sequences, approximately 11% being singletons. Regarding time point: patch test 3, about 24 weeks after DPC sensitization. Treatment defined: therapeutic diphenylcyclopropenone sensitization with weekly scalp DPC. Sample: whole blood, taken in connection with sensitization to the hapten diphenylcyclopropenone (DPC). The receptors derive from a woman aged 30 to 39 with alopecia areata. Some clones in this sample may be carry-over from other donors' samples.

The sample holds many counts of this clonotype. The chain carries TRBV5-1 and TRBJ2-3, with D perhaps matching TRBD1 or TRBD2 (5 bases each). The V end lost 4 bases, the J end lost 0 bases, and 15 bases lay between the germline ends. The length of the CDR3 is 16 residues. Germline CDR1 and CDR2: SGHRS and YFSETQ. This CDR3 reads CASSPPSGTSTDTQYF. The CDR3 DNA reads as TGCGCCAGCAGCCCCCCTTCGGGGACCAGCACAGATACGCAGTATTTT.

This clonotype showed up many times. The V call is TRBV18, the J call TRBJ1-2; no reliable D call. The V end lost 2 bases, the J end lost 0 bases, and 10 bases lay between the germline ends. The CDR3 has 15 residues. CDR1 KGHSH and CDR2 LQKENI come from the germline V gene. The CDR3 DNA reads as TGTGCCAGCTCACCAGAGGCAGAGGCTAACTATGGCTACACCTTC. Protein product: CASSPEAEANYGYTF.

A few counts support this clonotype. J is TRBJ2-3 and V is TRBV5-1; no reliable D call. Germline CDR1 and CDR2: SGHRS and YFSETQ. V was pared by 2 bases and J by 0 bases, with 4 bases between. The CDR3 is made up of 13 amino acids. The CDR3 loop reads CASSFSSTDTQYF. The CDR3 region has the DNA TGCGCCAGCAGCTTCTCAAGCACAGATACGCAGTATTTT.

This clonotype was found many times. The V call is TRBV28, the J call TRBJ2-7; the D gene is possibly TRBD2 (5 bases). V was clipped by 6 bases and J by 4 bases, with 10 bases between them. Germline loops: CDR1 MDHEN, CDR2 SYDVKM. The CDR3 spans 12 residues. CDR3 loop: CASSRGLYEQYF. The CDR3 DNA is TGTGCCAGCAGCCGAGGGCTTTACGAGCAGTACTTC.

This clonotype occurred many times. The chain has TRBV28 and TRBJ2-7; no clear D gene. V lost 3 bases to trimming and J lost 2 bases, with 11 bases between them. Germline V gene sequence: CDR1 MDHEN, CDR2 SYDVKM. The CDR3 covers 14 residues. CDR3 in amino acids: CASSFAQGPYEQYV. In DNA, the CDR3 is TGTGCCAGCAGTTTTGCCCAAGGCCCCTACGAGCAGTACGTC.

CDR3 loop: CASSDSREGGNTGELFF. CDR3 sequence (DNA): TGTGCCAGCAGTGACTCCCGCGAGGGGGGCAACACCGGGGAGCTGTTTTTT. J is TRBJ2-2 and V is TRBV6-4; possibly TRBD1 or TRBD2 for D (6 bases each). The CDR3 loop spans 17 amino acids. Germline V gives CDR1 MRHNA, CDR2 SNTAGT. Trimming pared 0 bases from V and 2 bases from J, leaving 13 bases between.

The rearrangement uses TRBV2 and TRBJ1-3; D unresolved. This CDR3 has 14 amino acids. Germline CDR1 is SNHLY and CDR2 is FYNNEI. V lost 1 base, J lost 2 bases, and 6 bases lay in between. This CDR3 is CASSEGSTGNTIYF. The CDR3 region has the DNA TGTGCCAGCAGTGAAGGGAGTACTGGAAACACCATATATTTT.

The chain links TRBV7-2 to TRBJ1-1; possibly TRBD1 for D (6 bases). The V and J ends lost 1 base and 3 bases respectively, with 12 bases between them. This CDR3 is built from 15 residues. CDR1 is SGHTA and CDR2 is FQGNSA in the germline V gene. CDR3 nucleotide sequence: TGTGCCAGCAGCTTAGTCGCAGGGGCGGACACTGAAGCTTTCTTT. It codes for CASSLVAGADTEAFF.

This clonotype was seen at least ten times. The chain combines TRBV10-3 with TRBJ2-5; no clear D. CDR3 length: 15 amino acids. Germline V gives CDR1 ENHRY, CDR2 SYGVKD. Trimming left V 0 bases short and J 4 bases short, with 12 bases between. The CDR3 loop is CAISESRQARETQYF. The CDR3 nucleotides are TGTGCCATCAGTGAGTCCCGACAAGCGAGAGAGACCCAGTACTTC.

The gene calls are TRBV6-6 and TRBJ2-7; TRBD2 is a possible D gene (6 bases). The V end lost 7 bases, the J end lost 3 bases, and 37 bases lay between the germline ends. Germline-derived CDR1 and CDR2 are MNHNY and SVGAGI (reference sequence). The CDR3 is 21 amino acids. The CDR3 bases are TGTGCCAGCACCTCAAACCATCGCGGTTTTAGCGGCCGTACGACGCTCTACGAGCAGTACTTC. The encoded protein is CASTSNHRGFSGRTTLYEQYF.

Note on this clonotype: With a much larger clone just one base away, this may be a read error. J is TRBJ2-3 and V is TRBV2; the D gene is possibly TRBD2 (6 bases). Trimming took 11 bases from V and 0 from J, leaving 12 bases between them. The V gene's germline CDR1 is SNHLY and CDR2 FYNNEI. This CDR3 has 13 residues. The CDR3 loop is CAGRGISTDTQYF. For the CDR3, the DNA is TGTGCCGGTCGCGGGATTAGCACAGATACGCAGTATTTT.